This T cell receptor (beta chain) was captured by sequencing in a study of T-cell reconstitution after alpha-beta-depleted transplantation in children. The library targeted TCRbeta and was prepared with unique molecular identifiers. Each CDR3 protein is one row after TCRdb ran MiXCR on the PCR reads. The table lists some 500,000 distinct CDR3 sequences, around 16% of them singletons. The J segment lost 6 bases and the V segment lost 4 bases, leaving 10 bases of the junction unmatched. This CDR3 is 16 amino acids long. Per germline, CDR1 MGHDK and CDR2 SYGVNS. This clonotype was counted ten times or more.

The chain joins TRBV25-1 to TRBJ2-1; 9 nucleotides line up with TRBD2. The sequence derives from a human donor who donated a stem cell graft to a child with acute lymphoblastic leukemia. The starting material was PBMCs from the stem cell graft donor, obtained from the stem cell graft. CDR3 sequence reads: CASSVTSGWEGNEQFF. CDR3 DNA: TGTGCCAGCAGTGTTACTAGCGGGTGGGAGGGCAATGAGCAGTTCTTC.